Listed here are 4 T cell receptor beta chains from one sample, sequenced in a study of blood T cell repertoires in COVID-19. Measured with immunoSEQ multiplex PCR; TCRdb has only the in-frame clones, and not every one. Here the sample spans approximately 13,000 clones, 80% to 85% being singletons. Sequenced material: peripheral blood. The receptors were sampled from a man aged 45 to 65 with active COVID-19.

The CDR3 coding sequence is TGTGCCAGCAGCGTCCGGCGGAGTGGGGAAAAACTGTTTTTT. Amino acid sequence: CASSVRRSGEKLFF. The chain is built from TRBV11-1 and TRBJ1-4, with D hard to call. Germline assignment: CDR1 SGHAT and CDR2 FQDESV (reference sequence). The V end was cut by 5 bases, the J end by 8 bases, with 15 bases between. There are 14 residues in the CDR3.

The rearrangement links TRBV7-6 to TRBJ2-4, with TRBD2 matching over 7 bases. Trimming at V came to 4 bases and at J to 8 bases, leaving 11 bases not matched to a gene. This CDR3 has 15 residues. Germline V gives CDR1 SGHVS, CDR2 FNYEAQ. CDR3 residues: CASSSGGVYTDIQYF. CDR3 nucleotide sequence: TGTGCCAGCAGCTCTGGGGGGGTCTACACCGACATTCAGTACTTC. The whole variable domain, remainder taken from reference TRBV7-6 and TRBJ2-4, is GAGVSQSPRYKVTKRGQDVALRCDPISGHVSLYWYRQALGQGPEFLTYFNYEAQQDKSGLPNDRFSAERPEGSISTLTIQRTEQRDSAMYRCASSSGGVYTDIQYFGAGTRLSVL.

This chain links TRBV5-6 with TRBJ2-7; 7 bases align to TRBD2. The CDR3 extends over 15 amino acids. V gave up 3 bases and J gave up 0 bases; unmatched junction bases: 6. Germline CDR1 is SGHDT and CDR2 is YYEEEE. CDR3 DNA: TGTGCCAGCAGCTGGCAGCGGGACCTCTCCTACGAGCAGTACTTC. Translated, it gives CASSWQRDLSYEQYF.

This chain links TRBV30 with TRBJ2-1; 9 nucleotides align to TRBD2. The CDR3 totals 14 residues. CDR1 and CDR2 (germline): GTSNPN, SVGIG (reference sequence). The ends lost 5 bases at V and 6 bases at J; junction bases unmatched: 8. The CDR3 DNA reads TGTGCCTGGGGAACTAGCGGGCTGTTCAATGAGCAGTTCTTC. It codes for CAWGTSGLFNEQFF. Full variable domain (remainder filled in from reference TRBV30 and TRBJ2-1): SQTIHQWPATLVQPVGSPLSLECTVEGTSNPNLYWYRQAAGRGLQLLFYSVGIGQISSEVPQNLSASRPQDRQFILSSKKLLLSDSGFYLCAWGTSGLFNEQFFGPGTRLTVL.